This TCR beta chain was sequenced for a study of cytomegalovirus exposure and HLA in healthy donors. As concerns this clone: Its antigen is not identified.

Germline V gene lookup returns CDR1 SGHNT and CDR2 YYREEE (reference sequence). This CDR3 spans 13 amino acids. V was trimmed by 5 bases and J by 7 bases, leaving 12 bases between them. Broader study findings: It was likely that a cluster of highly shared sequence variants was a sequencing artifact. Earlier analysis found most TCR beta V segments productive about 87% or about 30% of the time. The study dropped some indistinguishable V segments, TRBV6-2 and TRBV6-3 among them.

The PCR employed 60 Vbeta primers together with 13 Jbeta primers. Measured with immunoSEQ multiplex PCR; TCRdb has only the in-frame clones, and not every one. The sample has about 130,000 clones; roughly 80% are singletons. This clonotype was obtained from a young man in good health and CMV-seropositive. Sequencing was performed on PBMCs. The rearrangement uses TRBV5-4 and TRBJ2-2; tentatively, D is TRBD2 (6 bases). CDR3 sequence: CASSMGEVGELFF. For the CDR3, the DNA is TGTGCCAGCAGTATGGGGGAGGTCGGGGAGCTGTTTTTT.